The sequence of this TCR beta chain was determined in a study of OX40 agonist ivuxolimab in advanced cancers. CDR1 and CDR2 (germline): LNHNV, YYDKDF (reference sequence). The CDR3 runs to 16 residues. The ends lost 2 bases at V and 4 bases at J; junction bases unmatched: 3. Using immunoSEQ multiplex PCR, the repertoire was profiled, and TCRdb retains in-frame clones only, with some absent. The sample shows 65,000 to 80,000 clones, over 75% of them seen only once. This TCR came from an adult with an advanced solid tumor such as melanoma, head and neck, liver or kidney cancer. Sequencing used CD4+ or CD8+ T cells sorted from blood, obtained in a trial of the OX40 agonist ivuxolimab. The genes are TRBV15 and TRBJ2-1, with 12 bases identical to TRBD2. The CDR3 DNA is TGTGCCACCAGCAGACCACTAGCGGGAGGTTACAATGAGCAGTTCTTC. It yields the protein CATSRPLAGGYNEQFF.